This T cell receptor (beta chain) was retrieved from a study of OX40 agonist ivuxolimab in advanced cancers. Peripheral blood came from all dose cohorts at three timepoints. CDR3 length: 13 residues. Germline-derived CDR1 and CDR2 are SGHNT and YENEEA. Deletions cut 0 bases from V and 5 bases from J, with 6 bases between. This table comes from immunoSEQ multiplex PCR, and its TCRdb copy is limited to in-frame clones, with some not included. The table lists roughly 60,000 clones, roughly 86% of them singletons, with approximately 4.8% in the top ten. The sequence came from an adult with an advanced solid tumor such as melanoma, head and neck, liver or kidney cancer. The sequencing here drew on CD4+ or CD8+ T cells sorted from blood, taken in a trial of the OX40 agonist ivuxolimab. V is TRBV11-3 and J is TRBJ2-3; unclear D gene. The CDR3 bases are TGTGCCAGCAGCTTAGAGCGCGAAGATACGCAGTATTTT. Translating gives CASSLEREDTQYF. The entire variable domain, with the rest obtained from reference TRBV11-3 and TRBJ2-3, is as follows: EAGVVQSPRYKIIEKKQPVAFWCNPISGHNTLYWYLQNLGQGPELLIRYENEEAVDDSQLPKDRFSAERLKGVDSTLKIQPAELGDSAVYLCASSLEREDTQYFGPGTRLTVL.